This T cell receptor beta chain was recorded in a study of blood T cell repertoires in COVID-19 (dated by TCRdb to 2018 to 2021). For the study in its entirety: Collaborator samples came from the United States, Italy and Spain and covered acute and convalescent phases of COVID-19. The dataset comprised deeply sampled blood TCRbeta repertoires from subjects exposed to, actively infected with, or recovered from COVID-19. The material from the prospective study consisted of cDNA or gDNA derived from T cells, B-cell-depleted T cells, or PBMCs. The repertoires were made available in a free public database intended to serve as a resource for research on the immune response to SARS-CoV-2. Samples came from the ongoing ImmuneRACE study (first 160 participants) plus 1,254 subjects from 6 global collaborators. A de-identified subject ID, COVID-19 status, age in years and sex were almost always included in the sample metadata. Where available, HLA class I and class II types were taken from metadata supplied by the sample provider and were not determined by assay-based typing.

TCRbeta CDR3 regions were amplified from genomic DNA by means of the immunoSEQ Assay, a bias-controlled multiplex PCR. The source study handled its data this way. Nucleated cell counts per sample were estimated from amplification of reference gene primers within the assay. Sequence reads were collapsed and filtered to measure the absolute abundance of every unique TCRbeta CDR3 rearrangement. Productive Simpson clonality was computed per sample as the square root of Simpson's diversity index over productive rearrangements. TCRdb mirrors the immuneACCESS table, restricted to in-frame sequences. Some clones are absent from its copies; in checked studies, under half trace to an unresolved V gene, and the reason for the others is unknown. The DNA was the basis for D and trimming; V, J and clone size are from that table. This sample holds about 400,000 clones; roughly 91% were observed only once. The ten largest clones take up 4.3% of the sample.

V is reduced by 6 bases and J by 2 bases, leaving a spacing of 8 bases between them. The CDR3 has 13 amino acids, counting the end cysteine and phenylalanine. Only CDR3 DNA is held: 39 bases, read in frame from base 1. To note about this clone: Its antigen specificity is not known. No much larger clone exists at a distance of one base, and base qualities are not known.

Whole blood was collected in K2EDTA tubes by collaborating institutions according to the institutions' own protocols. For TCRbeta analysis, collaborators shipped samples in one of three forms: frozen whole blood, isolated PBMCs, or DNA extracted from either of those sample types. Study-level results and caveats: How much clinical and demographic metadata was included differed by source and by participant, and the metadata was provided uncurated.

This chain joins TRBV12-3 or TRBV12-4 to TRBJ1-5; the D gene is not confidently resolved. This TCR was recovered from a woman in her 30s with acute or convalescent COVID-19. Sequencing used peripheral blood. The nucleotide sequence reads TGTGCCAGCAGCTATCGAGGCAATCAGCCCCAGCATTTT. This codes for CASSYRGNQPQHF.